Each of the 12 T cell receptor beta chains below was sequenced from the same sample in a study of blood T cell repertoires in COVID-19. Sequencing was performed with immunoSEQ multiplex PCR; in TCRdb, only in-frame clones are kept and a portion is missing. In the table there are about 120,000 clones, 74% of which are singletons. The specimen was peripheral blood. These receptors all stem from a man between 60 and 75 years old with acute or convalescent COVID-19.

This clone came up a few times. The J gene is TRBJ2-7, the V gene TRBV10-3; D is perhaps TRBD2 (5 bases). The germline CDR1 and CDR2 sequences are ENHRY and SYGVKD. Trimming took off 2 bases at V and 1 base at J, with 12 bases between the two ends. The CDR3 is 15 amino acids. As DNA, the CDR3 is TGTGCCATCAGTGAGCAGAGAGGGAAATCCTACGAGCAGTACTTC. It is translated as CAISEQRGKSYEQYF.

V is TRBV7-9 and J is TRBJ1-2; 11 bases match TRBD1. V lost 5 bases and J lost 5; bases outside the gene matches: 7. The length of the CDR3 is 15 residues. Germline CDR1 and CDR2: SEHNR and FQNEAQ (reference sequence). Written as DNA, the CDR3 is TGTGCCAGCAGCACAGGACAGGGGGCTGGGTATGGCTACACCTTC. Protein: CASSTGQGAGYGYTF.

The J gene is TRBJ1-2, the V gene TRBV24-1; 10 positions agree with TRBD1. Per germline, CDR1 KGHDR and CDR2 SFDVKD. With V trimmed by 7 bases and J by 6 bases, 10 bases remained unmatched. This CDR3 comprises 15 residues. This chain's CDR3 is CATRGTGEGVDGYTF. The CDR3 coding sequence is TGTGCCACCAGAGGGACAGGGGAGGGTGTGGATGGCTACACCTTC.

The chain combines TRBV11-2 with TRBJ2-4; 8 bases map to TRBD2. Per germline, CDR1 SGHAT and CDR2 FQNNGV. CDR3 size: 14 residues. The junction had 3 bases not matched to a gene; V was cut back by 5 bases and J by 3 bases. The CDR3 coding sequence is TGTGCCAGCAGCCCAGGGACTAGCAAAAACATTCAGTACTTC. Translation: CASSPGTSKNIQYF.

This rearrangement joins TRBV3-1 (or the pseudogene TRBV3-2) to TRBJ2-7, with 8 bases identical to TRBD2. The CDR3 has 14 residues. The V gene's germline CDR1 is LGHDT and CDR2 YNNKEL (reference sequence). The ends lost 1 base at V and 3 bases at J; junction bases unmatched: 2. The CDR3 here is CASSQAGGLYEQYF. In DNA form, the CDR3 reads TGTGCCAGCAGCCAAGCGGGAGGGCTCTACGAGCAGTACTTC.

This chain joins TRBV3-1 (or the pseudogene TRBV3-2) and TRBJ2-4; TRBD1 matches 7 bases. The trim removed 3 bases at V and 0 bases at J, leaving 5 bases unmatched. From germline, CDR1 is LGHDT and CDR2 YNNKEL (reference sequence). The CDR3 is made up of 16 amino acids. The CDR3 here is CASSHGTVLAKNIQYF. The CDR3 nucleotides read TGTGCCAGCAGCCACGGGACAGTCTTAGCCAAAAACATTCAGTACTTC.

The chain couples TRBV10-3 to TRBJ2-1; 7 positions agree with TRBD1. Germline CDR1 and CDR2: ENHRY and SYGVKD. This CDR3 region has 16 residues. V dropped 2 bases and J dropped 0; count of bases not matched to a gene: 4. The CDR3 here is CAISEPTGSSYNEQFF. For the CDR3, the DNA is TGTGCCATCAGTGAGCCGACAGGGAGCTCCTACAATGAGCAGTTCTTC.

The chain joins TRBV18 to TRBJ2-1; 9 positions match TRBD1. Trimming cost V 3 bases and J 7 bases; bases outside gene matches: 7. Germline V gene lookup returns CDR1 KGHSH and CDR2 LQKENI. This CDR3 comprises 15 residues. CDR3 bases: TGTGCCAGCTCACCGGTGGACAGGGGTATGAATGAGCAGTTCTTC. Residues: CASSPVDRGMNEQFF.

The chain couples TRBV7-8 to TRBJ1-4; 7 bases are a match to TRBD1. Germline V lookup: CDR1 SGHVS, CDR2 FQNEAQ. After removal of 5 bases from V and 4 bases from J, the junction contained 10 bases not matched to a gene. This CDR3 spans 16 amino acids. CDR3 protein: CASSPREGQFNEKLFF. CDR3 nucleotide sequence: TGTGCCAGCAGCCCGAGAGAGGGACAGTTTAATGAAAAACTGTTTTTT. The full variable domain, in which reference TRBV7-8 and TRBJ1-4 provide the parts outside the CDR3, is GAGVSQSPRYKVAKRGQDVALRCDPISGHVSLFWYQQALGQGPEFLTYFQNEAQLDKSGLPSDRFFAERPEGSVSTLKIQRTQQEDSAVYLCASSPREGQFNEKLFFGSGTQLSVL.

This rearrangement joins TRBV28 to TRBJ2-7, with 9 bases matching TRBD2. V gave up 8 bases and J gave up 2 bases; unmatched junction bases: 7. The CDR3 consists of 14 residues. Germline V gene data show CDR1 as MDHEN and CDR2 as SYDVKM. The CDR3 DNA reads TGTGCCAGCCTACAGCGGGGGGCCCCCTACGAGCAGTACTTC. As protein: CASLQRGAPYEQYF.

This rearrangement joins TRBV6-1 to TRBJ2-5, with 7 bases identical to TRBD2. CDR1 MNHNS and CDR2 SASEGT come from the germline V gene. This CDR3 contains 16 residues. The V gene end was trimmed by 4 bases and the J gene end by 5 bases; junction bases not matched to a gene: 13. CDR3 sequence: CASSARLASFVETQYF. The CDR3 DNA is TGTGCCAGCAGTGCCCGACTAGCATCCTTCGTGGAGACCCAGTACTTC.

About this clone: The junction shows a germline mismatch at one end, possibly a read error. V usage is TRBV15 and J usage is TRBJ1-3; no clear D gene. This CDR3 has 14 residues. Germline CDR1 LNHNV, CDR2 YYDKDF (reference sequence). The CDR3 region is CATSRDGSGNTIYF. In DNA, the CDR3 is TGTGCCACCAGCCGAGACGGGTCTGGAAACACCATATATTTT.